Listed below are T cell receptor beta chains from one sample, sequenced in a study of T cell responses to AZD1222 COVID-19 vaccine. Sequencing used immunoSEQ multiplex PCR; TCRdb keeps in-frame clones, though not all of them. Here the sample spans roughly 70,000 clones, roughly 85% being singletons. Sequences were derived from peripheral blood, sampled on day 0 of AZD1222 vaccination. Receptors were obtained from an adult in good health. CDR3s include the opening cysteine and the closing phenylalanine or tryptophan.

TRBV5-1	TRBJ1-2	CASSPFVGADTNYGYTF
TRBV30	TRBJ2-7	CAWSVGRGHEQYF
TRBV4-1	TRBJ1-1	CASSQDRTGLMNTEAFF
TRBV4-2	TRBJ2-7	CASSQEGINEQYF
TRBV10-2	TRBJ1-3	CASSESGGNTIYF
TRBV19	TRBJ2-4	CASSIGGPRLFGNIQYF
TRBV28	TRBJ2-2	CASRSAGELFF
TRBV7-9	TRBJ2-1	CASSLRASGGANEQFF
TRBV19	TRBJ1-5	CASKDLPIGPQHF
TRBV6-6	TRBJ1-1	CASSWDRVGAFF
TRBV25-1	TRBJ2-1	CASRAPGSPWNEQFF
TRBV5-1	TRBJ2-1	CASSLSISSGNNEQFF
TRBV5-4	TRBJ1-3	CASSWGNTIYF
TRBV11-3	TRBJ1-2	CASSHSRWVRGTYGYTF
TRBV7-6	TRBJ2-3	CASSLIPGLGGDTQYF
TRBV7-9	TRBJ1-2	CASRSGRGYTF
TRBV24-1	TRBJ1-5	CATAPARGLRQPQHF
TRBV10-3	TRBJ2-2	CAITTGLAGVYTGELFF
TRBV27	TRBJ2-7	CASSHTGPTYEQYF
TRBV7-9	TRBJ1-5	CASSLGQGGQPQHF
TRBV18	TRBJ1-5	CASSPGGGNQPQHF
TRBV5-4	TRBJ2-1	CASSSFLAGGRNEQFF
TRBV9	TRBJ2-1	CASSSGYNEQFF
TRBV6-5	TRBJ1-2	CASSFLGQGDGYTF
TRBV3-1/TRBV3-2	TRBJ1-2	CASRPGGAKGYTF
TRBV5-1	TRBJ1-6	CASSLWDRDNSPLHF
TRBV7-9	TRBJ1-2	CASSSPQGSNYGYTF
TRBV7-2	TRBJ2-2	CASSLEGGANTGELFF